This entry features one T cell receptor (beta chain) sequence. Libraries were prepared by immunoSEQ multiplex PCR; TCRdb keeps only in-frame clonotypes and omits some of them. The table records around 110,000 clones, around 87% of them present only once. The source of the sample is a study of control samples from healthy donors and cancer patients. V was clipped by 3 bases and J by 4 bases, with 17 bases between them. The CDR3 covers 16 residues. Germline CDR1 is SGHTS and CDR2 is YDEGEE. The receptor was derived from a woman between 50 and 59 years old with colorectal cancer. The rearrangement links TRBV5-8 to TRBJ1-5; no definite D call. The material sequenced was PBMCs. CDR3 protein: CASSSYGGLWNQPQHF. In nucleotides, the CDR3 is TGTGCCAGCAGCTCGTACGGCGGTTTATGGAATCAGCCCCAGCATTTT.